This TCR beta chain was identified in a study of neurological immune-mediated disorders. The cell input for sorted libraries was approximately 1 million, and those cells were CD4+ or CD8+ T cells. This clonotype was seen at least ten times. Its antigen is unknown. Synthesis of cDNA was accomplished via 5'RACE employing 10-nucleotide random UMIs. From 15-18 subjects, over 180 million TCR-beta sequences were obtained in each sequencing run. TCRdb re-called the 5' RACE reads through MiXCR, storing one row per CDR3 protein. The top ten clones hold roughly 2% of a sample with fewer than 40,000 distinct CDR3 sequences, 5.5% to 7% of them seen once. Study-wide results and limits: The greatest TCR clonal expansion appeared in HTLV-1-associated myelopathy and the smallest, falling below healthy controls, in multiple sclerosis.

This clonotype was sampled from a woman aged 45-65 years in good health. Sequencing used CD4+ T cells from blood.

The CDR3 region is CASSLGPGDSQTQYF. The CDR3 DNA reads as TGCGCCAGCAGCTTGGGCCCAGGGGACTCTCAGACCCAGTACTTC. V gene TRBV5-1 combines with J gene TRBJ2-5, with D possibly called TRBD1 or TRBD2 (6 bases each). V was shortened by 0 bases and J by 6 bases, with 15 bases between the two germline ends. CDR3 length: 15 residues. CDR1 is SGHRS, CDR2 YFSETQ, per germline.